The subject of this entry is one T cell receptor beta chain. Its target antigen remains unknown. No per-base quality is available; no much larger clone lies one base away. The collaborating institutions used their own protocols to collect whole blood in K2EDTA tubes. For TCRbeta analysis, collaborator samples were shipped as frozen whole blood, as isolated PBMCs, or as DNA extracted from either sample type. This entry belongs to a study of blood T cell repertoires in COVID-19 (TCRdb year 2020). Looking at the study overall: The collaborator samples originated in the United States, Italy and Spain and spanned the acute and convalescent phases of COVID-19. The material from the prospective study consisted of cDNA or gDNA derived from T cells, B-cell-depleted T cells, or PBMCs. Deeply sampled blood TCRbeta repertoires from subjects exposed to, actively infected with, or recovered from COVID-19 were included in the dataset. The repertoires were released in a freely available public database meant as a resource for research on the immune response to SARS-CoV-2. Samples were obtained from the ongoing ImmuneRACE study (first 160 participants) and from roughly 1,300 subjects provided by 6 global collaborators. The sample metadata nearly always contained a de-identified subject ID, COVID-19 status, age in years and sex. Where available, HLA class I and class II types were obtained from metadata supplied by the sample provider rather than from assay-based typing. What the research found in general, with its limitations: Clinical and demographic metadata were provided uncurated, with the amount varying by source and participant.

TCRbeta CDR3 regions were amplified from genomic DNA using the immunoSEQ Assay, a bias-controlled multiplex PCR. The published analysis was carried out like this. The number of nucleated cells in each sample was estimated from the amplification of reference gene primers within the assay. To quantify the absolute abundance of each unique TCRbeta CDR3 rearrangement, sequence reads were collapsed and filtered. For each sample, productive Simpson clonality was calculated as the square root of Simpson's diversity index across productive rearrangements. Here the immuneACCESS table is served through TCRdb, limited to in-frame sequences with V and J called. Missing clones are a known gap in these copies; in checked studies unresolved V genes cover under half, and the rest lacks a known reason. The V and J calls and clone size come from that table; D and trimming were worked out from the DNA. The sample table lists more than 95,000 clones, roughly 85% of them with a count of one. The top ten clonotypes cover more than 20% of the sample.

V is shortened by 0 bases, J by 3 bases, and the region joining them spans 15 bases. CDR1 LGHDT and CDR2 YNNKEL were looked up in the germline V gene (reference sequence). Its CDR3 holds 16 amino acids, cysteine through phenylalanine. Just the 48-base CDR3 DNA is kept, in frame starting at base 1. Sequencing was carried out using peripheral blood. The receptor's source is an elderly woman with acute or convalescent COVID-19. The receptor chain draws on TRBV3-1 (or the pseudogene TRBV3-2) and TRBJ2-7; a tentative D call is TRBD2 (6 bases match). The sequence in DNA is TGTGCCAGCAGCCAAGATAGGGCGGGGCTATTCTACGAGCAGTACTTC. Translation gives CASSQDRAGLFYEQYF.